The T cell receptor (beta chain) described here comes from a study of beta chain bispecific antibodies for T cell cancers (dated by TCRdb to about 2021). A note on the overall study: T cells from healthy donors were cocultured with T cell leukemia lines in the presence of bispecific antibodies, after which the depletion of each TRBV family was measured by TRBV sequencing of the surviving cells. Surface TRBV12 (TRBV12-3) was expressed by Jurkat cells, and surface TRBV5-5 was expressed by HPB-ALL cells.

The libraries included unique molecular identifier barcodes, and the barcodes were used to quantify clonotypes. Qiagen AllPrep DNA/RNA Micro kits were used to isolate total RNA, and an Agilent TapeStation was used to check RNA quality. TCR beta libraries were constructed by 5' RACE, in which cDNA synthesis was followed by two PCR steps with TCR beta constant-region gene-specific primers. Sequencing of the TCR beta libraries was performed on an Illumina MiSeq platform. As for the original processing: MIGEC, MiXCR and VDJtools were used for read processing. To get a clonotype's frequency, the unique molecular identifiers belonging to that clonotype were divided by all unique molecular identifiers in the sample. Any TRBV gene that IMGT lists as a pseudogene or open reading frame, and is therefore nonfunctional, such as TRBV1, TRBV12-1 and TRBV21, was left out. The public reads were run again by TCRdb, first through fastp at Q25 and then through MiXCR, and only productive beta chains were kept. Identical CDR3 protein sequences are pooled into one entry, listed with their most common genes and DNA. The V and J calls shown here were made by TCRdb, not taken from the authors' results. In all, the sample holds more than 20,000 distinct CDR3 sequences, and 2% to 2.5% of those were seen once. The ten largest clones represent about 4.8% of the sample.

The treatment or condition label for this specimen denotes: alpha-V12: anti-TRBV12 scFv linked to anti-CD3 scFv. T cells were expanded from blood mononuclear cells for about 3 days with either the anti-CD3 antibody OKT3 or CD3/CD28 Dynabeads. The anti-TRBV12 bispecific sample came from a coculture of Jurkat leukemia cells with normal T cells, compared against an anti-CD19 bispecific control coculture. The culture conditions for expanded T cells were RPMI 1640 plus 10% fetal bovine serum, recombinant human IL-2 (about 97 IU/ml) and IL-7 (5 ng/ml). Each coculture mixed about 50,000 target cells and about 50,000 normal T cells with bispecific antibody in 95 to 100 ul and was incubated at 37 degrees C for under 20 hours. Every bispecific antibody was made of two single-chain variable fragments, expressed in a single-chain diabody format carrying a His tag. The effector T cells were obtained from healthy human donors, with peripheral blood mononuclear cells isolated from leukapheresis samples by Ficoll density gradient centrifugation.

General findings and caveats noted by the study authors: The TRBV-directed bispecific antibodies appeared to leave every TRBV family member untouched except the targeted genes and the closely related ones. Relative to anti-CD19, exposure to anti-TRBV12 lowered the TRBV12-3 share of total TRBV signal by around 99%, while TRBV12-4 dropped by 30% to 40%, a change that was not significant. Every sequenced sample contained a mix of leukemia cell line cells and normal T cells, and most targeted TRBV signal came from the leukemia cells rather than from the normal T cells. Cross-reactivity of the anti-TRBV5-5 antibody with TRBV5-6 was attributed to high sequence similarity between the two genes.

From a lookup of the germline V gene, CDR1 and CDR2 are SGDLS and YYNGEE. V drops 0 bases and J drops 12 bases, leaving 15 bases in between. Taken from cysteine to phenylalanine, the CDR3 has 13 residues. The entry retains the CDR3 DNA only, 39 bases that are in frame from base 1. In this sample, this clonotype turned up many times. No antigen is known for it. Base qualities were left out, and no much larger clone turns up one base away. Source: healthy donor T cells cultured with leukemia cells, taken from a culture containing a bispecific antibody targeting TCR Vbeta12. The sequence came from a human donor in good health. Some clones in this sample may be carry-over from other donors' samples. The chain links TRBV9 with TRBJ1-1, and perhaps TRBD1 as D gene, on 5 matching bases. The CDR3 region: CASSVADQGSTFF. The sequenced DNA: TGTGCCAGCAGCGTAGCTGATCAGGGCTCAACTTTCTTT.